Each of the 13 T cell receptor beta chains below was sequenced from the same sample in a study of control samples from healthy donors and cancer patients. The assay was immunoSEQ multiplex PCR, and TCRdb's table has in-frame clones only and misses some. This table holds 150,000 or so clones, approximately 94% found once. The sequenced sample consisted of blood. The receptors here all came from a middle-aged man in good health.

The gene calls are TRBV2 and TRBJ1-4; no reliable D call. The CDR3 spans 15 residues. V dropped 3 bases and J dropped 5 bases, with 13 bases sitting between them. CDR1 is SNHLY and CDR2 is FYNNEI in the germline V gene. The CDR3 DNA sequence: TGTGCCAGCAGTGATTCGTCAGTCTACAATGAAAAACTGTTTTTT. Encoded protein: CASSDSSVYNEKLFF.

J is TRBJ1-2 and V is TRBV4-3, with 7 bases lining up with TRBD1. V shed 2 bases, J shed 4 bases, and the junction held 4 bases outside the gene matches. The CDR3 contains 14 residues. Germline V gives CDR1 LGHNA, CDR2 YSLEER. The CDR3 DNA reads TGCGCCAGCAGCCAACGGACAGGAACCTATGGCTACACCTTC. Translating gives CASSQRTGTYGYTF.

This chain uses TRBV24-1 with TRBJ1-1; no clear D. This CDR3 spans 14 amino acids. The germline CDR1 and CDR2 sequences are KGHDR and SFDVKD. V shed 9 bases and J shed 0 bases, with 13 bases lying between them. CDR3 nucleotides: TGTGCCACCGTGGCAGGATGGGTGAACACTGAAGCTTTCTTT. Residues: CATVAGWVNTEAFF.

The gene calls are TRBV21-1 and TRBJ1-6. TRBV21-1 is an annotated pseudogene. The CDR3 runs to 17 residues. The CDR3 sequence is CASYTPPRGRYNSPLHF. The CDR3 DNA follows: TGTGCCAGCTACACGCCCCCTCGGGGACGCTATAATTCACCCCTCCACTTT.

V and J are TRBV28 and TRBJ2-7, with 9 nucleotides matching TRBD1. The germline V gene has CDR1 MDHEN and CDR2 SYDVKM. The CDR3 consists of 15 residues. J lost 1 base, V lost 4 bases, and 5 bases had no gene match. The CDR3 DNA reads TGTGCCAGCAGTTCCACCGGGACAGGGTCCTACGAGCAGTACTTC. Its translation is CASSSTGTGSYEQYF.

The sample holds a few counts of this clone. This chain links TRBV10-2 with TRBJ2-6, with D uncertain. This CDR3 comprises 15 residues. The ends were cut back, 4 bases at V and 0 bases at J, with 7 bases in the middle. The V gene's germline CDR1 is WSHSY and CDR2 SAAADI. CDR3: CASSARSSGANVLTF. The CDR3 coding sequence is TGCGCCAGCAGTGCACGGTCCTCTGGGGCCAACGTCCTGACTTTC.

The CDR3 loop reads CATSDFRDGLNEKLFF. DNA of the CDR3: TGTGCCACCAGTGATTTCCGGGACGGACTTAATGAAAAACTGTTTTTT. V is TRBV24-1 and J is TRBJ1-4, with D perhaps matching TRBD1 (5 bases). Per the germline V gene, CDR1 is KGHDR and CDR2 is SFDVKD. V dropped 1 base and J dropped 4 bases, with 12 bases sitting between them. There are 16 residues in the CDR3.

The chain couples TRBV6-5 to TRBJ1-2, with 8 bases fitting TRBD1. The CDR3 contains 16 residues. V lost 0 bases to trimming and J lost 2 bases; unmatched junction nucleotides: 5. CDR1 is MNHEY, CDR2 SVGAGI, per germline. Written as DNA, the CDR3 is TGTGCCAGCAGTTACTCGCAGGGGGCGGTCAACTATGGCTACACCTTC. This sequence encodes CASSYSQGAVNYGYTF.

The chain has TRBV12-3 or TRBV12-4 and TRBJ1-5, with D unclear. CDR3 size: 12 residues. Trimming took 1 base from V and 7 from J, leaving 5 bases between them. CDR3 sequence reads: CASSLGGQPQHF. The CDR3 DNA sequence: TGTGCCAGCAGTTTAGGCGGGCAGCCCCAGCATTTT.

The chain is built from TRBV5-4 and TRBJ2-2, with D tentatively TRBD1 (6 bases). This CDR3 comprises 15 residues. V was trimmed by 5 bases and J by 0 bases, leaving 11 bases between them. Looked up from germline, CDR1 is SGHNT and CDR2 is YYREEE (reference sequence). CDR3 sequence (DNA): TGTGCCAGCAGTTCCGGGACAACGAACACCGGGGAGCTGTTTTTT. Protein: CASSSGTTNTGELFF. Looking up the rest from reference TRBV5-4 and TRBJ2-2 gives the full variable domain: ETGVTQSPTHLIKTRGQQVTLRCSSQSGHNTVSWYQQALGQGPQFIFQYYREEENGRGNFPPRFSGLQFPNYSSELNVNALELDDSALYLCASSSGTTNTGELFFGEGSRLTVL.

This clone was observed a single time. The V gene is TRBV4-1, the J gene TRBJ1-5; D is ambiguous. This CDR3 contains 14 residues. Trimming took 4 bases from V and 4 from J, leaving 11 bases between them. Germline CDR1 and CDR2: MGHRA and YSYEKL. DNA of the CDR3: TGCGCCAGCAGCCCCCGTATGGGGAATCAGCCCCAGCATTTT. Translation gives CASSPRMGNQPQHF.

The chain is built from TRBV20-1 and TRBJ1-1, with TRBD1 matching 7 bases. The CDR3 loop spans 11 amino acids. Germline CDR1 DFQATT, CDR2 SNEGSKA (reference sequence). V shed 3 bases, J shed 6 bases, and the junction held 1 base outside the gene matches. Written as DNA, the CDR3 is TGCAGTGCTAGTAGGGGGCCTGAAGCTTTCTTT. Its protein product is CSASRGPEAFF.

The chain links TRBV19 to TRBJ1-5; tentative D call: TRBD1 (6 bases). This CDR3 comprises 15 residues. The V end was cut by 3 bases, the J end by 3 bases, with 12 bases between. Per germline, CDR1 LNHDA and CDR2 SQIVND (reference sequence). CDR3 nucleotide sequence: TGTGCCAGTAGTATTACCGGGGGCCTCAATCAGCCCCAGCATTTT. Encoded protein: CASSITGGLNQPQHF.